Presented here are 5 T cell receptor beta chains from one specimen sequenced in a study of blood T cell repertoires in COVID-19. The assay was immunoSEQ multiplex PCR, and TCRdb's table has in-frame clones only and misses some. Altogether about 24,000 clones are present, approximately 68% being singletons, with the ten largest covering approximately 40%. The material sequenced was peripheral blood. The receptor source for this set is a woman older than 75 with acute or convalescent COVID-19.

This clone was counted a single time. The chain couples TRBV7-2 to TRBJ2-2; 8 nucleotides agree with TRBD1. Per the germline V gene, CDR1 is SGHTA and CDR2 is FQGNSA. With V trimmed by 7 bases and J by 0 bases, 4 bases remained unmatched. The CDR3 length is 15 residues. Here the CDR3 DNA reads TGTGCCAGCAATTGGGGACAGGCGAACACCGGGGAGCTGTTTTTT. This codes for CASNWGQANTGELFF.

The CDR3, as DNA: TGTGCCACCAGAGGACAGTACGAGCAGTACTTC. Translating it yields CATRGQYEQYF. V gene TRBV10-3 combines with J gene TRBJ2-7, with TRBD1 as a possible D gene (6 bases). V was cut by 10 bases and J by 4 bases, with 11 bases left in between. CDR3 size: 11 residues. CDR1 and CDR2 (germline): ENHRY, SYGVKD.

DNA for the CDR3: TGTGCCAGCAGGCCGGCTGGGGGGTATGAAAAACTGTTTTTT. Its translation: CASRPAGGYEKLFF. The chain combines TRBV6-5 with TRBJ1-4; D might be TRBD1 (5 bases). The germline V gene encodes CDR1 MNHEY and CDR2 SVGAGI. V lost 6 bases, J lost 6 bases, and 14 bases lay in between. The CDR3 runs 14 residues.

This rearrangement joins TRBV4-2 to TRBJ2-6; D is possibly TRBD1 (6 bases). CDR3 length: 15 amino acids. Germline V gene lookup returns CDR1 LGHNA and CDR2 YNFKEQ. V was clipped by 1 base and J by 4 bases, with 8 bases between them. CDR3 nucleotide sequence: TGTGCCAGCAGCCAAGCAGGGGACGGGGCCAACGTCCTGACTTTC. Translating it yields CASSQAGDGANVLTF.

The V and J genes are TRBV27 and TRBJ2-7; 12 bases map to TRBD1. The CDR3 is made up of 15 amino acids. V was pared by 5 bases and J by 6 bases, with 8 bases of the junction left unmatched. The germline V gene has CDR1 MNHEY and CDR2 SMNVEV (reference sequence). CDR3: CASSQHGTGGGEQYF. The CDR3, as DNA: TGTGCCAGCAGTCAACACGGGACAGGGGGCGGCGAGCAGTACTTC.